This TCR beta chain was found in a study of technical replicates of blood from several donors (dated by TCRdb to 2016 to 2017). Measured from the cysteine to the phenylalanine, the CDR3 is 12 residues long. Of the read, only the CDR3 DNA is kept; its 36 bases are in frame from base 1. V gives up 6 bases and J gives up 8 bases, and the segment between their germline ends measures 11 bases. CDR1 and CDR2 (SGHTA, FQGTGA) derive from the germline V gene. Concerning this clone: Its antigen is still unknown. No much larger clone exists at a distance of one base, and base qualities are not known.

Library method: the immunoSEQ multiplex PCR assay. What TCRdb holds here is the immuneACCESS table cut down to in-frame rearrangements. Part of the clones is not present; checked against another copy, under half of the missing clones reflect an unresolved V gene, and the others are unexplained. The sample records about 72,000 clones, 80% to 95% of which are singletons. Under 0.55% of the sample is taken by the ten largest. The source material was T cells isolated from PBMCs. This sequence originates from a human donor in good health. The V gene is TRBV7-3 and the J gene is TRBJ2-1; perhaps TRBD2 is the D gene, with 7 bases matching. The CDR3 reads CASSWGGHEQFF. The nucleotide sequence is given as TGTGCCAGCAGTTGGGGGGGGCATGAGCAGTTCTTC.